This T cell receptor beta chain appears in the sequencing data of a study of T cells in Graves' hyperthyroidism and ophthalmopathy. Study-wide results and caveats: Through a model of 13 V-J features, ophthalmopathy was separated from stable hyperthyroidism.

In regard to this clonotype: Its antigen is still unknown.

With 2 bases removed from V and 7 bases from J, the gap between germline ends came to 8 bases. The CDR3 has 13 amino acids. Amplification of TCR beta CDR3 regions was performed using RNA transcripts as template. HTBI primers drove first-round RT-PCR of the TCR CDR3. From the multiplex PCR reads, TCRdb called clonotypes with MiXCR, one entry per CDR3 protein. The sample lists under 400,000 distinct CDR3 sequences, around a quarter occurring once. Sequences were obtained from blood. The sequence was collected from a man aged 45-65 years with Graves' hyperthyroidism. V is TRBV12-3 or TRBV12-4 and J is TRBJ2-2; D remains ambiguous. This CDR3 is CASSLTLGGELFF. The CDR3 region has the DNA TGTGCCAGCAGTTTAACGCTTGGCGGGGAGCTGTTTTTT.